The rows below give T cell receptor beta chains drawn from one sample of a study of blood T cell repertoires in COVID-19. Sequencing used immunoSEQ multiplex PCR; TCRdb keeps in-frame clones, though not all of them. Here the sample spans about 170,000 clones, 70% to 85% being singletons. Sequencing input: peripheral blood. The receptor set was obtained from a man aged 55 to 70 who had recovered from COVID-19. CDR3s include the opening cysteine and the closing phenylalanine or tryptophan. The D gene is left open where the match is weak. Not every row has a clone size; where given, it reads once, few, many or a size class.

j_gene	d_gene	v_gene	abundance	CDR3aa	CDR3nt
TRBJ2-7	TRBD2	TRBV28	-	CASTGGVPRNEQYF	TGTGCCAGCACCGGGGGGGTCCCGAGGAACGAGCAGTACTTC
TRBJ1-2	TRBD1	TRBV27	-	CASSLRTGDNYGYTF	TGTGCCAGCAGTTTAAGGACAGGCGATAACTATGGCTACACCTTC
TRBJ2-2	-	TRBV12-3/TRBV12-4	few	CASRHRGELFF	TGTGCCAGCAGACACCGCGGGGAGCTGTTTTTT
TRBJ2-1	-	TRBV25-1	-	CASSDGVRENEQFF	TGTGCCAGCAGTGACGGTGTAAGAGAGAATGAGCAGTTCTTC
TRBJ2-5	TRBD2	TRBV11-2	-	CASSPQRGETQYF	TGTGCCAGCAGCCCACAGCGGGGAGAGACCCAGTACTTC
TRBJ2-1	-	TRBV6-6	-	CASGTSSGTKQFF	TGTGCCAGCGGGACATCGTCCGGGACGAAGCAGTTCTTC
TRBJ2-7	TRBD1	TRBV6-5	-	CAIPTGGDPYEQYF	TGTGCCATCCCCACAGGGGGCGACCCCTACGAGCAGTACTTC
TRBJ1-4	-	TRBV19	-	CASSTNERKKLFF	TGTGCCAGTAGTACCAATGAGAGGAAAAAACTGTTTTTT
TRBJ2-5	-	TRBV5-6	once	CASSSTPVRGLQETQYF	TGTGCCAGCAGCTCTACCCCGGTCAGGGGATTACAAGAGACCCAGTACTTC
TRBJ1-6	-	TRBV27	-	CASSLSRGPLHF	TGTGCCAGCAGTTTATCGCGCGGTCCCCTCCACTTT
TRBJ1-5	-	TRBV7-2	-	CASSLVDGVNQPQHF	TGTGCCAGCAGCTTAGTTGACGGAGTTAATCAGCCCCAGCATTTT
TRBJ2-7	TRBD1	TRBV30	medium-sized	CAWSTGQGYGEQYF	TGTGCCTGGAGTACGGGACAGGGATATGGGGAGCAGTACTTC
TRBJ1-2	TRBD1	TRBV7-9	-	CASSLTGGAVGYTF	TGTGCCAGCAGCCTGACAGGGGGCGCGGTAGGCTACACCTTC
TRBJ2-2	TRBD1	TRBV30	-	CAWSSSPGQGSGELFF	TGTGCCTGGAGCTCCTCCCCGGGACAGGGATCCGGGGAGCTGTTTTTT
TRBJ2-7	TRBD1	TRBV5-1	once	CASSLGRDRSSYEQYF	TGCGCCAGCAGCTTGGGCCGGGACAGGAGCTCCTACGAGCAGTACTTC
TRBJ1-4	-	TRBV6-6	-	CASTPGGIYEKLFF	TGTGCCAGCACCCCGGGCGGGATTTATGAAAAACTGTTTTTT
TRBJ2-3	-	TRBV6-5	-	CASSTMGGRVTQYF	TGTGCCAGCAGTACCATGGGGGGTAGGGTTACGCAGTATTTT
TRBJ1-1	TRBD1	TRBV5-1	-	CASSVTGTGSNTEAFF	TGCGCCAGCAGCGTAACCGGGACAGGCAGTAACACTGAAGCTTTCTTT
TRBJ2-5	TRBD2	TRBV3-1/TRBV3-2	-	CASSQFSGGGTQYF	TGTGCCAGCAGCCAATTTAGCGGGGGGGGGACCCAGTACTTC
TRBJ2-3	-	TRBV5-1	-	CASSFSRLTDTQYF	TGCGCCAGCAGCTTTTCGAGGCTCACAGATACGCAGTATTTT
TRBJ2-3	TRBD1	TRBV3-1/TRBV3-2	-	CASSQLDRGLDTQYF	TGTGCCAGCAGCCAGTTGGACAGGGGTCTAGATACGCAGTATTTT
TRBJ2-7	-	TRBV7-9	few	CASSPGGWTTYEQYF	TGTGCCAGCAGCCCCGGGGGATGGACTACCTACGAGCAGTACTTC
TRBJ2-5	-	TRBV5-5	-	CASSTRGETQYF	TGTGCCAGCAGTACCAGAGGAGAGACCCAGTACTTC
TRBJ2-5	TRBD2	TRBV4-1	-	CASSHAGGPATGSQETQYF	TGCGCCAGCAGCCATGCGGGGGGGCCCGCGACCGGGTCCCAAGAGACCCAGTACTTC
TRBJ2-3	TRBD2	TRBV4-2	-	CASSQETSVSTDTQYF	TGTGCCAGCAGCCAAGAGACTAGCGTTAGCACAGATACGCAGTATTTT
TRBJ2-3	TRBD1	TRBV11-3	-	CASSSGQGANTDTQYF	TGTGCCAGCAGCTCAGGACAGGGGGCTAACACAGATACGCAGTATTTT
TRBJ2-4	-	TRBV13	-	CASSPTTSATGNPLSLAKNIQYF	TGTGCCAGCAGCCCTACAACCTCCGCGACGGGAAATCCTCTTAGTTTAGCCAAAAACATTCAGTACTTC
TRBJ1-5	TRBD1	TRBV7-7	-	CASSQDRDLGHNQPQHF	TGTGCTAGCAGCCAGGACAGGGACTTGGGCCACAATCAGCCCCAGCATTTT
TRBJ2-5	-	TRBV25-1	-	CASSEQGSRQETQYF	TGTGCCAGCAGTGAACAGGGATCGAGGCAAGAGACCCAGTACTTC
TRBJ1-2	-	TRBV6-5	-	CASSTDSNYGYTF	TGTGCCAGCAGTACGGACAGTAACTATGGCTACACCTTC
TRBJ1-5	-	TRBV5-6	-	CASSSGSYQPQHF	TGTGCCAGCAGCTCGGGAAGCTATCAGCCCCAGCATTTT
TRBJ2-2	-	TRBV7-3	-	CASSPSNTGELFF	TGTGCCAGCAGCCCTTCGAACACCGGGGAGCTGTTTTTT
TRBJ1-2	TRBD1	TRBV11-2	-	CASSLSGQGGYGYTF	TGTGCCAGCAGCTTATCGGGACAGGGAGGCTATGGCTACACCTTC
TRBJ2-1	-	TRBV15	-	CATSRDTGTYNEQFF	TGTGCCACCAGCAGAGACACAGGGACCTACAATGAGCAGTTCTTC
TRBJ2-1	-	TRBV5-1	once	CASSLVGIEGNEQFF	TGCGCCAGCAGCTTGGTAGGTATTGAGGGCAATGAGCAGTTCTTC
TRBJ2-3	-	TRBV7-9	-	CASSRQQGTDTQYF	TGTGCCAGCAGCCGACAACAGGGCACAGATACGCAGTATTTT
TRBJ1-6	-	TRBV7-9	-	CASTRENHYNSPLHF	TGTGCCAGCACCCGGGAGAACCACTATAATTCACCCCTCCACTTT
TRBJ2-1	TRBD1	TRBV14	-	CASSAKGQSYNEQFF	TGTGCCAGCAGCGCAAAGGGACAGTCCTACAATGAGCAGTTCTTC
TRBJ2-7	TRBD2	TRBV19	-	CASSIATSGGHEQYF	TGTGCCAGTAGTATAGCAACTAGCGGGGGTCACGAGCAGTACTTC
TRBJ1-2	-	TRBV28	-	CASSLWGGSGYTF	TGTGCCAGCAGTTTATGGGGGGGGAGCGGCTACACCTTC
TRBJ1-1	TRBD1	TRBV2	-	CASRAGTGVVNTEAFF	TGTGCCAGCAGAGCCGGGACAGGGGTCGTGAACACTGAAGCTTTCTTT
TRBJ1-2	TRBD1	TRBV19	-	CASSTRTGAVYTF	TGTGCCAGTAGTACCCGGACAGGGGCAGTCTACACCTTC
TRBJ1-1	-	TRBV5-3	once	CAKSLWGGTEAFF	TGTGCCAAAAGCTTGTGGGGGGGCACTGAAGCTTTCTTT
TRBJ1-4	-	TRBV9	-	CASSVVSGKETNEKLFF	TGTGCCAGCAGCGTAGTGTCGGGAAAGGAAACTAATGAAAAACTGTTTTTT
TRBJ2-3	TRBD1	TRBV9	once	CASSVMTGGSTDTQYF	TGTGCCAGCAGCGTAATGACAGGGGGTAGCACAGATACGCAGTATTTT
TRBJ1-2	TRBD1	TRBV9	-	CASSVEMTGYGYTF	TGTGCCAGCAGCGTAGAGATGACAGGGTATGGCTACACCTTC
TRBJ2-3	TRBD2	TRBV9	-	CASSARGAGTDTQYF	TGTGCCAGCAGCGCGCGGGGGGCGGGGACAGATACGCAGTATTTT
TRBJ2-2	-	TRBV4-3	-	CASSQDPSGLYTGELFF	TGCGCCAGCAGCCAAGATCCGTCAGGGCTTTACACCGGGGAGCTGTTTTTT
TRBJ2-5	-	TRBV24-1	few	CATSDPGVDQETQYF	TGTGCCACCAGTGATCCGGGGGTAGACCAAGAGACCCAGTACTTC
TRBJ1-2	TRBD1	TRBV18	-	CASSTGTGGRYGYTF	TGTGCCAGCTCCACAGGGACAGGGGGTCGATATGGCTACACCTTC
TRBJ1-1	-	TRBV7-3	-	CASSLSGIDYTEAFF	TGTGCCAGCAGCTTAAGCGGGATCGATTACACTGAAGCTTTCTTT
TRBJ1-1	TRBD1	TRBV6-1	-	CASSEETGGYTEAFF	TGTGCCAGCAGTGAAGAAACAGGGGGCTACACTGAAGCTTTCTTT
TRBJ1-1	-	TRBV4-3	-	CASSQEIGVNTEAFF	TGCGCCAGCAGCCAAGAGATAGGGGTGAACACTGAAGCTTTCTTT
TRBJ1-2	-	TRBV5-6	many	CASSRTVTRGYTF	TGTGCCAGCAGCCGGACAGTGACTCGGGGCTACACCTTC
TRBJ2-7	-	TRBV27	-	CASSFSRSYEQYF	TGTGCCAGCAGTTTTAGTAGATCCTACGAGCAGTACTTC